This T cell receptor (beta chain) comes out of a study of T cells in Graves' hyperthyroidism and ophthalmopathy. Amplified TCR beta CDR3 regions came from RNA transcripts. First-round RT-PCR targeting the TCR CDR3 was performed with the HTBI primer set. TCRdb passed the multiplex PCR reads through MiXCR, listing each CDR3 protein once. The table lists some 270,000 distinct CDR3 sequences, roughly 15% of them singletons. The study's findings and limits: The majority of expanded thyroid clonotypes above 0.001 also appeared in blood.

At least ten counts were recorded for this clonotype. Its antigen remains unidentified. This receptor was obtained from a young woman with Graves' hyperthyroidism that later progressed to Graves' ophthalmopathy. The source material was blood.

The CDR3 nucleotides read TGCAGTGCTAGCGGGACTAGCGGGAGGGGACACCAAGAGACCCAGTACTTC. Translated, it gives CSASGTSGRGHQETQYF. The J gene is TRBJ2-5, the V gene TRBV20-1; 16 bases are shared with TRBD2. This CDR3 is 17 amino acids long. The junction had 4 bases not matched to a gene; V was cut back by 3 bases and J by 0 bases. Germline-derived CDR1 and CDR2 are DFQATT and SNEGSKA (reference sequence).